The 11 T cell receptor beta chains below come from one sample, sequenced in a study of T cell changes during pregnancy in multiple sclerosis. Clones were sequenced by immunoSEQ multiplex PCR, and TCRdb holds only the in-frame ones, with some missing. The data contain 85,000 to 100,000 clones, 85% to 95% of them seen just once; the ten biggest clones take up about 2.6%. Sequenced material: peripheral blood, taken in the first trimester of pregnancy. Source of these receptors: a female donor with multiple sclerosis, enrolled in a pregnancy study.

The rearrangement links TRBV7-9 to TRBJ2-3; D may be TRBD1 (6 bases). This CDR3 region has 15 residues. Germline-derived CDR1 and CDR2 are SEHNR and FQNEAQ (reference sequence). The V end lost 1 base, the J end lost 1 base, and 9 bases lay between the germline ends. The CDR3, as DNA: TGTGCCAGCAGCTTAGTAAAGGGGGGCACAGATACGCAGTATTTT. Amino acid sequence: CASSLVKGGTDTQYF.

V gene TRBV6-5 combines with J gene TRBJ2-7, with D possibly TRBD1 on 6 matching bases. The CDR3 extends over 13 amino acids. Trimming pared 6 bases from V and 3 bases from J, leaving 12 bases between. Per the germline V gene, CDR1 is MNHEY and CDR2 is SVGAGI. In DNA, the CDR3 is TGTGCCAGCAGCTTGGACAGCCGCTACGAGCAGTACTTC. As protein: CASSLDSRYEQYF.

The CDR3 sequence is CASSARQSLTDTQYF. The CDR3 nucleotides are TGTGCCAGCAGCGCCCGACAATCCCTCACAGATACGCAGTATTTT. The V and J genes are TRBV5-4 and TRBJ2-3; D is unresolved. The CDR3 contains 15 residues. The germline V gene has CDR1 SGHNT and CDR2 YYREEE (reference sequence). V was pared by 4 bases and J by 2 bases, with 14 bases between.

This chain connects TRBV28 to TRBJ2-1, with TRBD2 matching 9 bases. The V gene's germline CDR1 is MDHEN and CDR2 SYDVKM. This CDR3 region has 17 residues. V lost 5 bases, J lost 7 bases, and 15 bases stayed unmatched. The CDR3 reads CASSPRLAGEPPNEQFF. The CDR3 coding sequence is TGTGCCAGCAGTCCCCGCTTAGCGGGAGAACCCCCAAATGAGCAGTTCTTC.

This chain links TRBV19 with TRBJ2-1; a weak D match, TRBD2 (6 bases). Trimming left V 3 bases short and J 6 bases short, with 12 bases between. Germline values: CDR1 LNHDA, CDR2 SQIVND (reference sequence). CDR3 length: 14 residues. CDR3 sequence: CASSIPGLANEQFF. The CDR3 DNA follows: TGTGCCAGTAGTATCCCGGGACTCGCCAATGAGCAGTTCTTC. Full variable domain (rest looked up from reference TRBV19 and TRBJ2-1): DGGITQSPKYLFRKEGQNVTLSCEQNLNHDAMYWYRQDPGQGLRLIYYSQIVNDFQKGDIAEGYSVSREKKESFPLTVTSAQKNPTAFYLCASSIPGLANEQFFGPGTRLTVL.

The rearrangement joins TRBV19 to TRBJ2-7, with D maybe TRBD2 (6 bases). There are 14 residues in the CDR3. Trimming removed 4 bases at V and 1 base at J, with 11 bases between. Germline V lookup: CDR1 LNHDA, CDR2 SQIVND (reference sequence). CDR3 amino acids: CASSRLATSYEQYF. CDR3 nucleotide sequence: TGTGCCAGTAGTAGGCTAGCGACTTCCTACGAGCAGTACTTC.

J is TRBJ1-5 and V is TRBV28; D is ambiguous. Per germline, CDR1 MDHEN and CDR2 SYDVKM. Deletions cut 3 bases from V and 1 base from J, with 10 bases between. CDR3 length equals 15 residues. As DNA, the CDR3 is TGTGCCAGCAGTTTGGGCACTTTAAGCAATCAGCCCCAGCATTTT. Its protein is CASSLGTLSNQPQHF.

This clone turned up a few times. This chain uses TRBV7-3 with TRBJ2-3; D is perhaps TRBD2 (5 bases). The CDR3 consists of 14 residues. Between the trimmed V and J ends, which lost 5 bases and 7 bases, there was a span of 16 bases. Germline values: CDR1 SGHTA, CDR2 FQGTGA. The CDR3, as DNA: TGTGCCAGCAGCCAAGGAGGAGCTACCAATACGCAGTATTTT. Translated: CASSQGGATNTQYF.

The sample holds one count of this clone. This chain uses TRBV6-5 with TRBJ2-7, with a tentative D call TRBD2 (6 bases). Germline CDR1 and CDR2: MNHEY and SVGAGI. Trimming pared 5 bases from V and 7 bases from J, leaving 21 bases between. The CDR3 loop spans 15 amino acids. This chain's CDR3 is CASSLRAGLGGEQYF. The CDR3 coding sequence is TGTGCCAGCAGTCTCAGGGCAGGCCTTGGGGGGGAGCAGTACTTC.

The chain combines TRBV7-6 with TRBJ2-3; perhaps TRBD2 as D (7 bases). The CDR3 length is 14 residues. Germline values: CDR1 SGHVS, CDR2 FNYEAQ. The ends were cut back, 3 bases at V and 6 bases at J, with 13 bases in the middle. The CDR3 coding sequence is TGTGCCAGCAGCTTGGGGGGGGCGCTGGATACGCAGTATTTT. Residues: CASSLGGALDTQYF.

The chain is built from TRBV19 and TRBJ2-7; TRBD2 aligns across 7 bases. J gave up 1 base and V 8 bases, and 8 bases lay outside the gene matches. CDR3 size: 14 residues. Germline assignment: CDR1 LNHDA and CDR2 SQIVND (reference sequence). The CDR3 spells CASRLSGGSYEQYF. The CDR3 DNA reads as TGTGCCAGTCGGTTATCCGGGGGGTCCTACGAGCAGTACTTC.